The 22 T cell receptor beta chains listed next were all sequenced from one sample in a study of T cell changes during pregnancy in multiple sclerosis (dated by TCRdb to the late 2010s). The library relied on the immunoSEQ multiplex PCR assay. The clones in this table, taken by TCRdb from immuneACCESS, are in-frame only. Not every clone is retained; where verified, under half of the shortfall comes from an unresolved V gene, and the cause of the rest is unknown. The sample table contains roughly 93,000 clones; only one count was recorded for about 90% of them. Roughly 2.3% of the sample goes to the ten largest clones. Source: peripheral blood, taken after pregnancy. The source of these receptors is a female donor in good health, enrolled as a control in a pregnancy study.

The CDR3 region has the DNA TGTGCCAGCAGTGCCGACAGGGCGCGGGGCAATCAGCCCCAGCATTTT. Encoded protein: CASSADRARGNQPQHF. The chain joins TRBV6-1 to TRBJ1-5; 7 bases fit TRBD1. The V segment lost 4 bases and the J segment 2 bases; nucleotides outside the gene matches: 8. The germline V gene has CDR1 MNHNS and CDR2 SASEGT. CDR3 length: 16 residues.

This chain joins TRBV5-6 and TRBJ2-7; 11 bases match TRBD1. From germline, CDR1 is SGHDT and CDR2 YYEEEE. The CDR3 covers 14 residues. Trimming cost V 4 bases and J 7 bases; bases outside gene matches: 7. CDR3 DNA: TGTGCCAGCAGCATCGGACAGGGGGCGATGGAGCAGTACTTC. Protein: CASSIGQGAMEQYF.

This chain uses TRBV4-2 with TRBJ2-2; 10 bases are shared with TRBD1. CDR3 size: 15 residues. Germline V CDR1 and CDR2: LGHNA, YNFKEQ. J gave up 5 bases and V 4 bases, and 4 bases lay outside the gene matches. The CDR3 sequence: CASSPPGQGTGELFF. CDR3 nucleotide sequence: TGTGCCAGCAGCCCTCCGGGACAGGGGACCGGGGAGCTGTTTTTT.

This rearrangement joins TRBV25-1 to TRBJ2-5; D remains unclear. The CDR3 has 12 residues. V dropped 3 bases and J dropped 1 base, with 3 bases sitting between them. CDR1 is MGHDK and CDR2 is SYGVNS in the germline V gene. CDR3 loop: CASSDGQETQYF. The CDR3 nucleotides read TGTGCCAGCAGTGACGGCCAAGAGACCCAGTACTTC.

This chain connects TRBV27 to TRBJ2-7; tentatively, D is TRBD2 (5 bases). V was pared by 2 bases and J by 2 bases, with 13 bases between. CDR1 MNHEY and CDR2 SMNVEV come from the germline V gene (reference sequence). The CDR3 runs 15 residues. The CDR3 region has the DNA TGTGCCAGCAGTTTAATTCGGGATCTAACCTACGAGCAGTACTTC. Residues: CASSLIRDLTYEQYF.

The rearrangement uses TRBV6-1 and TRBJ1-1; D remains unclear. V lost 8 bases and J 1 base, leaving 8 bases between the germline ends. In germline, CDR1 is MNHNS, CDR2 SASEGT. The CDR3 totals 12 residues. CDR3: CASLRENTEAFF. The DNA for the CDR3 is TGTGCCAGCTTGCGGGAGAACACTGAAGCTTTCTTT.

V and J are TRBV5-6 and TRBJ2-7; 7 bases line up with TRBD2. V gave up 1 base and J gave up 1 base; unmatched junction bases: 8. CDR1 is SGHDT, CDR2 YYEEEE, per germline. CDR3 length: 16 amino acids. The CDR3 region has the DNA TGTGCCAGCAGCTTGAGCCGAGCGGGGCAATCCTACGAGCAGTACTTC. As protein: CASSLSRAGQSYEQYF. Full variable domain (remainder filled in from reference TRBV5-6 and TRBJ2-7): DAGVTQSPTHLIKTRGQQVTLRCSPKSGHDTVSWYQQALGQGPQFIFQYYEEEERQRGNFPDRFSGHQFPNYSSELNVNALLLGDSALYLCASSLSRAGQSYEQYFGPGTRLTVT.

V usage is TRBV15 and J usage is TRBJ1-5, with 9 positions matching TRBD1. The CDR3 is made up of 18 amino acids. The J segment lost 6 bases and the V segment lost 2 bases, leaving 14 bases of the junction unmatched. Germline CDR1 reads LNHNV; CDR2 reads YYDKDF (reference sequence). The CDR3 reads CATSRYTLDRGMSQPQHF. In nucleotides, the CDR3 is TGTGCCACCAGCAGATATACCTTAGACAGGGGGATGTCTCAGCCCCAGCATTTT.

The rearrangement joins TRBV6-1 to TRBJ2-6, with 7 bases that match TRBD1. In germline, CDR1 is MNHNS, CDR2 SASEGT. The CDR3 spans 15 residues. J lost 2 bases, V lost 6 bases, and 4 bases had no gene match. The CDR3 spells CASRDDRAGANVLTF. As DNA, the CDR3 is TGTGCCAGCAGGGACGACAGGGCTGGGGCCAACGTCCTGACTTTC.

This chain joins TRBV6-5 and TRBJ2-1; D perhaps matches TRBD2 (6 bases). The V gene's germline CDR1 is MNHEY and CDR2 SVGAGI. V was shortened by 0 bases and J by 9 bases, with 9 bases between the two germline ends. CDR3 length: 13 residues. The chain's CDR3 is CASSYSMGGEQFF. The CDR3 bases are TGTGCCAGCAGTTACTCGATGGGGGGTGAGCAGTTCTTC.

V usage is TRBV11-2 and J usage is TRBJ2-2, with D possibly being TRBD1 (6 bases). Germline V CDR1 and CDR2: SGHAT, FQNNGV. V was pared by 3 bases and J by 0 bases, with 8 bases between. This CDR3 comprises 15 residues. The DNA of the CDR3 is TGTGCCAGCAGCTTGGGGACAACGAACACCGGGGAGCTGTTTTTT. It specifies CASSLGTTNTGELFF.

The chain links TRBV27 to TRBJ2-4; 7 bases are a match to TRBD2. The CDR3 runs 13 residues. J gave up 8 bases and V 6 bases, and 7 bases lay outside the gene matches. Germline CDR1 MNHEY, CDR2 SMNVEV (reference sequence). The CDR3 DNA is TGTGCCAGCAGGTTAGCGGGTGGGGACATTCAGTACTTC. It encodes CASRLAGGDIQYF.

The chain couples TRBV6-5 to TRBJ1-5; TRBD1 might be the D (6 bases). Germline CDR1 is MNHEY and CDR2 is SVGAGI. The CDR3 is 13 residues long. V lost 5 bases, J lost 6 bases, and 11 bases lay in between. CDR3 in amino acids: CASSDTGSQPQHF. The CDR3 DNA is TGTGCCAGCAGTGATACAGGGTCTCAGCCCCAGCATTTT.

The chain carries TRBV6-1 and TRBJ2-7, with a weak D call TRBD2 (5 bases). There are 15 residues in the CDR3. Germline CDR1 is MNHNS and CDR2 is SASEGT. Trimming took 1 base from V and 4 from J, leaving 14 bases between them. CDR3 nucleotides: TGTGCCAGCAGTGAAGTCCCCGCGGACTCTTACGAGCAGTACTTC. Translating gives CASSEVPADSYEQYF.

J is TRBJ2-2 and V is TRBV19; D unclear. With 3 bases removed from V and 7 bases from J, the gap between germline ends came to 9 bases. Germline V gene lookup returns CDR1 LNHDA and CDR2 SQIVND (reference sequence). The CDR3 contains 13 residues. CDR3 nucleotide sequence: TGTGCCAGTAGTATGGAGTTGTACGGGGAGCTGTTTTTT. Translation gives CASSMELYGELFF.

J is TRBJ1-5 and V is TRBV28; D is unresolved. There are 18 residues in the CDR3. The ends were cut back, 9 bases at V and 2 bases at J, with 26 bases in the middle. The germline V gene encodes CDR1 MDHEN and CDR2 SYDVKM. The CDR3 is CARSLTYWTPRGNQPQHF. CDR3 nucleotide sequence: TGTGCCAGATCATTGACTTATTGGACCCCGAGGGGCAATCAGCCCCAGCATTTT.

The V gene is TRBV25-1, the J gene TRBJ2-7; the D is unclear. The CDR3 is made up of 13 amino acids. V lost 8 bases, J lost 0 bases, and 11 bases lay in between. CDR1 and CDR2 (germline): MGHDK, SYGVNS. In nucleotides, the CDR3 is TGTGCCAGCGTACCCCTCGGCTCCTACGAGCAGTACTTC. As protein: CASVPLGSYEQYF.

The V and J genes are TRBV4-1 and TRBJ2-7, with 7 bases fitting TRBD2. V gave up 0 bases and J gave up 6 bases; unmatched junction bases: 11. The CDR3 spans 16 residues. Germline loops: CDR1 MGHRA, CDR2 YSYEKL. CDR3 region: CASSQEPSGFSVEQYF. The CDR3 DNA reads TGCGCCAGCAGCCAAGAGCCTAGCGGTTTTAGCGTCGAGCAGTACTTC.

The gene calls are TRBV5-1 and TRBJ2-7, with TRBD1 identical over 8 bases. The CDR3 has 19 residues. Looked up from germline, CDR1 is SGHRS and CDR2 is YFSETQ. Losses at the gene ends were 3 bases for V and 0 bases for J; bases not matched to a gene: 17. CDR3 sequence reads: CASSSFLGQGDSRSYEQYF. The CDR3 DNA follows: TGCGCCAGCAGCTCCTTCCTAGGACAGGGAGACTCTCGCTCCTACGAGCAGTACTTC.

The V gene is TRBV4-1, the J gene TRBJ1-3; no clear D gene. The germline CDR1 and CDR2 sequences are MGHRA and YSYEKL. With 7 bases removed from V and 3 bases from J, the gap between germline ends came to 13 bases. The CDR3 totals 14 residues. CDR3 nucleotide sequence: TGCGCCAGCAAAAATAGCGCGTTTGGAAACACCATATATTTT. This sequence encodes CASKNSAFGNTIYF.

J is TRBJ1-1 and V is TRBV5-1, with 7 bases identical to TRBD1. CDR3 length: 13 amino acids. Losses at the gene ends were 1 base for V and 7 bases for J; bases not matched to a gene: 4. Germline CDR1 and CDR2: SGHRS and YFSETQ. CDR3 in amino acids: CASSLYQGVEAFF. In DNA, the CDR3 is TGCGCCAGCAGCTTGTACCAGGGGGTTGAAGCTTTCTTT.

The chain employs TRBV6-1 and TRBJ1-4; D unclear. Germline lookup yields CDR1 MNHNS and CDR2 SASEGT. The CDR3 contains 15 residues. Deletions cut 5 bases from V and 3 bases from J, with 13 bases between. CDR3 sequence (DNA): TGTGCCAGCAGTCCTTGGAAGGGAGCTAATGAAAAACTGTTTTTT. This translates into CASSPWKGANEKLFF.